This T cell receptor beta chain was observed in a study of shared clonotypes between healthy human individuals. Study-wide results and limits: Among non-shared clonotypes, generation probabilities were lower than among those shared by all four donors.

Methods used by the authors: Because ImmunoSEQ provided only junction sequences with no quality scores, the filtering differed. The protocol was immunoSEQ multiplex PCR, while the TCRdb copy is restricted to in-frame clones and leaves out a portion. Clone size and V and J calls were adopted from that table, with D and trimming inferred from the DNA. This sample has a few hundred thousand clones, with around 97% found just once. Per germline, CDR1 SGHRS and CDR2 YFSETQ. The CDR3 contains 17 residues. Between the trimmed V and J ends, which lost 1 base and 0 bases, there was a span of 14 bases. Note on this clone: The antigen is undetermined.

This sequence joins TRBV5-1 and TRBJ2-1; D ambiguous. The sequencing input was naive CD4+ T cells sorted from blood. The subset is: CD45RA+ positively selected. The source is a woman in her twenties or thirties in good health. For the CDR3, the DNA is TGCGCCAGCAGCTTGATAAAGCAGCCCAGCTCCTACAATGAGCAGTTCTTC. Translation gives CASSLIKQPSSYNEQFF. Full variable domain (missing parts from reference TRBV5-1 and TRBJ2-1): KAGVTQTPRYLIKTRGQQVTLSCSPISGHRSVSWYQQTPGQGLQFLFEYFSETQRNKGNFPGRFSGRQFSNSRSEMNVSTLELGDSALYLCASSLIKQPSSYNEQFFGPGTRLTVL.